The clone carrying this T cell receptor beta chain was seen a handful of times. Its antigen remains unknown. People with hyperthyroidism were aged 18 to 65 and newly diagnosed, under 2 months' duration. This sample is part of a study of Graves' ophthalmopathy and Graves' hyperthyroidism. Study-wide background: Stable hyperthyroidism was defined by absence of ophthalmopathy within 18 months of follow-up.

Study outcomes and limitations: Blood was where most expanded thyroid clonotypes above 0.001 frequency also turned up.

RNA served as the template for amplifying TCR beta CDR3 regions. HTBI primers primed a first-round RT-PCR, and a second-round multiplex PCR followed. TCRdb independently ran MiXCR on the multiplex PCR reads; one entry per CDR3 protein. The repertoire holds approximately 1.2 million distinct CDR3 sequences, about 35% seen once, with around 10% in the top ten. Trimming removed 5 bases at V and 7 bases at J, with 15 bases between. The CDR3 runs to 13 residues. CDR1 and CDR2 from the germline V gene are DFQATT and SNEGSKA (reference sequence). The V and J genes are TRBV20-1 and TRBJ1-5, with D tentatively TRBD1 (5 bases). The sequence derives from an adult man with Graves' hyperthyroidism. The sample was peripheral blood or thyroid tissue (not recorded which). The CDR3 sequence is CSAPSGGGQPQHF. The CDR3 DNA reads as TGCAGTGCTCCGAGCGGGGGGGGGCAGCCCCAGCATTTT.